These 20 T cell receptor beta chains came from one sample sequenced in a study of prognosis after radiotherapy for stage I lung cancer (dated by TCRdb to about 2021). Sequencer: Illumina HiSeq 3000. Two rounds of multiplex PCR were performed to amplify the TCR beta CDR3 region from genomic DNA. In the first round of PCR, primers specific to each TRBV and TRBJ gene were used, and the primer sequences are filed in Chinese patent CN105087789A. TCRdb trimmed public reads at Q25 via fastp, called clones via MiXCR and kept in-frame beta chains. Each entry merges the rows of one CDR3 protein and shows their most common DNA and genes. The sample table lists about 16,000 distinct CDR3 sequences, about 44% of them with a count of one. The ten largest clones capture approximately 44% of the sample. The starting material was PBMCs, obtained before or after stereotactic body radiation therapy (not recorded which). These receptors were taken from a donor at least 50 years old with non-small cell lung cancer.

This clonotype was recorded once. The rearrangement joins TRBV2 to TRBJ1-2; D is unresolved. The V gene's germline CDR1 is SNHLY and CDR2 FYNNEI. The V gene lost 8 bases and the J gene lost 0 bases, with 13 bases spanning the gap. The CDR3 covers 14 residues. The CDR3 spells CASGWEPPNYGYTF. CDR3 nucleotides: TGTGCCAGCGGTTGGGAGCCTCCTAACTATGGCTACACCTTC.

The chain employs TRBV19 and TRBJ1-2; 10 bases are a match to TRBD1. The germline CDR1 and CDR2 sequences are LNHDA and SQIVND (reference sequence). J was trimmed by 2 bases and V by 7 bases; bases with no gene match: 10. The CDR3 spans 16 residues. In DNA form, the CDR3 reads TGTGCCAGTACCGCCGGGACAGGGGAGGAGAACTATGGCTACACCTTC. Translation: CASTAGTGEENYGYTF.

This clonotype was observed many times. The rearrangement joins TRBV2 to TRBJ2-7; the D gene is possibly TRBD2 (6 bases). Trimming left V 9 bases short and J 7 bases short, with 25 bases between. CDR3 length: 15 amino acids. Germline CDR1 is SNHLY and CDR2 is FYNNEI. Here the CDR3 DNA reads TGTGCCAGTACCCCCATGGGACTGGCCCCAGGGGAGCAGTACTTC. It specifies CASTPMGLAPGEQYF.

This clonotype is medium-sized within its sample. V and J are TRBV6-1 and TRBJ1-6; possible D gene TRBD1, 5 bases. Germline CDR1 reads MNHNS; CDR2 reads SASEGT. Trimming stripped 6 bases from V and 2 bases from J, with 8 bases between. This CDR3 contains 14 residues. The CDR3 DNA follows: TGTGCCAGCAGCGCAGGGCCCTATAATTCACCCCTCCACTTT. As protein: CASSAGPYNSPLHF.

On this clonotype itself: A much larger clone sits a single nucleotide away, making a read error possible. The chain joins TRBV3-1 to TRBJ1-1, with a tentative D call TRBD1 (5 bases). CDR3 size: 14 residues. V was clipped by 3 bases and J by 6 bases, with 14 bases between them. CDR1 is LGHDT and CDR2 is YNNKEL in the germline V gene (reference sequence). The CDR3 coding sequence is TGTGCCAGCAGCCAGGGGACGGGGGACGCTGAAGCTTTCTTT. Its translation: CASSQGTGDAEAFF.

This clonotype was observed a few times. The V and J genes are TRBV11-3 and TRBJ2-5, with 7 bases that match TRBD2. This CDR3 is 13 amino acids long. Germline CDR1 reads SGHNT; CDR2 reads YENEEA. The J segment lost 5 bases and the V segment lost 5 bases, leaving 5 bases of the junction unmatched. In DNA form, the CDR3 reads TGTGCCAGCAGCAGAAGGGAGGGCGAGACCCAGTACTTC. This gives the protein CASSRREGETQYF.

This clonotype has at least ten counts. The chain has TRBV28 and TRBJ1-3; D uncertain. V was clipped by 6 bases and J by 0 bases, with 18 bases between them. This CDR3 is 17 amino acids long. The germline V gene encodes CDR1 MDHEN and CDR2 SYDVKM. The chain's CDR3 is CASSPPREAGSGNTIYF. The CDR3 coding sequence is TGTGCCAGCAGCCCCCCCCGTGAGGCAGGCTCTGGAAACACCATATATTTT. Filled out from reference TRBV28 and TRBJ1-3, the complete variable domain reads DVKVTQSSRYLVKRTGEKVFLECVQDMDHENMFWYRQDPGLGLRLIYFSYDVKMKEKGDIPEGYSVSREKKERFSLILESASTNQTSMYLCASSPPREAGSGNTIYFGEGSWLTVV.

At least ten counts were recorded for this clonotype. V and J are TRBV6-1 and TRBJ2-5, with D perhaps TRBD1 (6 bases). This CDR3 comprises 16 residues. The V gene lost 8 bases and the J gene lost 1 base, with 20 bases spanning the gap. In germline, CDR1 is MNHNS, CDR2 SASEGT. CDR3: CASPSRPGAFQETQYF. CDR3 nucleotide sequence: TGTGCCAGCCCCTCTAGGCCAGGGGCTTTCCAAGAGACCCAGTACTTC.

This clonotype is medium-sized by share. The rearrangement uses TRBV12-3 or TRBV12-4 and TRBJ2-1; the match to TRBD2 covers 14 bases. The trim removed 4 bases at V and 6 bases at J, leaving 2 bases unmatched. CDR3 length equals 15 residues. The CDR3 DNA reads TGTGCCAGCAGTTATGGGACTAGCGGGGGCAATGAGCAGTTCTTC. It is translated as CASSYGTSGGNEQFF.

This clonotype was counted many times. The DNA of the CDR3 is TGTGCCAGCAGCACCCAGAGTTCGGGACGGGTTAATTCACCCCTCCACTTT. It yields the protein CASSTQSSGRVNSPLHF. The chain uses TRBV7-8 and TRBJ1-6, with D possibly being TRBD1 (5 bases). Germline values: CDR1 SGHVS, CDR2 FQNEAQ. V gave up 5 bases and J gave up 6 bases, with 20 bases separating them. The CDR3 consists of 17 residues. The full variable domain, with the rest looked up from reference TRBV7-8 and TRBJ1-6, is GAGVSQSPRYKVAKRGQDVALRCDPISGHVSLFWYQQALGQGPEFLTYFQNEAQLDKSGLPSDRFFAERPEGSVSTLKIQRTQQEDSAVYLCASSTQSSGRVNSPLHFGNGTRLTVT.

As concerns this clonotype: Being one base from a much bigger clone, this may be a read error. The gene calls are TRBV11-2 and TRBJ2-5, with 14 bases aligning to TRBD2. This CDR3 comprises 19 residues. The V gene's germline CDR1 is SGHAT and CDR2 FQNNGV. J was trimmed by 2 bases and V by 5 bases; bases with no gene match: 13. The CDR3 spells CASSHKGTSGGRPQETQYF. The CDR3 DNA sequence: TGTGCCAGCAGCCACAAAGGGACTAGCGGGGGAAGACCGCAAGAGACCCAGTACTTC.

This clonotype was seen at least ten times. This CDR3 reads CATYYSQDTYTSSNQPQHF. The CDR3 DNA sequence: TGTGCCACTTACTACAGCCAGGACACCTATACGTCTAGCAATCAGCCCCAGCATTTT. The rearrangement links TRBV28 to TRBJ1-5; D might be TRBD1 (5 bases). V gave up 10 bases and J gave up 0 bases, with 28 bases separating them. The V gene's germline CDR1 is MDHEN and CDR2 SYDVKM. The CDR3 runs to 19 residues.

This clonotype is medium-sized (0.01 to 0.1%) in the sample. J is TRBJ1-2 and V is TRBV28; the match to TRBD1 covers 10 bases. The trim removed 6 bases at V and 9 bases at J, leaving 13 bases unmatched. CDR3 size: 15 residues. Per germline, CDR1 MDHEN and CDR2 SYDVKM. The CDR3 DNA is TGTGCCAGCAGGGGGACAGGGGCCTCCGGGTATCGCTACACCTTC. Translated, it gives CASRGTGASGYRYTF.

This clonotype came up many times. A much larger clone differs by one base, so this may be a read error. This chain uses TRBV12-3 or TRBV12-4 with TRBJ2-1; D is ambiguous. The CDR3 contains 11 residues. V dropped 1 base and J dropped 8 bases, with 3 bases sitting between them. The CDR3 protein is CASSLGDEQFF. The CDR3 DNA reads as TGTGCCAGCAGTTTAGGGGATGAGCAGTTCTTC.

By sample share, this clonotype is medium-sized (0.01 to 0.1%). V and J are TRBV12-3 or TRBV12-4 and TRBJ1-6; 8 positions agree with TRBD1. Trimming at V came to 5 bases and at J to 8 bases, leaving 8 bases not matched to a gene. The CDR3 runs to 15 residues. This CDR3 reads CASSIQGAGDSPLHF. CDR3 nucleotides: TGTGCCAGCAGTATTCAGGGGGCGGGGGATTCACCCCTCCACTTT.

The genes are TRBV19 and TRBJ1-1; D perhaps matches TRBD1 (6 bases). This CDR3 is 14 amino acids long. Trimming left V 6 bases short and J 5 bases short, with 16 bases between. CDR1 and CDR2 (germline): LNHDA, SQIVND (reference sequence). The CDR3 is CASRPRGGQTEAFF. Written as DNA, the CDR3 is TGTGCCAGTAGGCCCCGGGGGGGGCAAACTGAAGCTTTCTTT.

This chain joins TRBV11-1 and TRBJ1-1; perhaps TRBD1 as D (5 bases). Trimming removed 3 bases at V and 3 bases at J, with 11 bases between. The CDR3 runs to 14 residues. From germline, CDR1 is SGHAT and CDR2 FQDESV (reference sequence). Here the CDR3 DNA reads TGTGCCAGCAGCTTCAGGGTGATTGACACTGAAGCTTTCTTT. It encodes CASSFRVIDTEAFF.

This clonotype is medium-sized within its sample. This chain uses TRBV15 with TRBJ1-3, with unresolved D. CDR1 and CDR2 (germline): LNHNV, YYDKDF (reference sequence). The V end lost 0 bases, the J end lost 0 bases, and 6 bases lay between the germline ends. The CDR3 spans 15 residues. CDR3 coding DNA: TGTGCCACCAGCAGAGAGGGAGTCTCTGGAAACACCATATATTTT. This sequence encodes CATSREGVSGNTIYF.

This clonotype occurred a few times. This may be a read error: a much more frequent sequence differs by one nucleotide. The V call is TRBV5-8, the J call TRBJ1-5; D is unclear. The CDR3 has 17 residues. Deletions cut 1 base from V and 0 bases from J, with 14 bases between. Germline values: CDR1 SGHTS, CDR2 YDEGEE. CDR3 bases: TGTGCCAGCAGCTTGTCCCTCGCGGTTGATAGCAATCAGCCCCAGCATTTT. Its protein product is CASSLSLAVDSNQPQHF.

A single count supports this clonotype. The chain links TRBV6-5 to TRBJ1-1; D remains ambiguous. The CDR3 runs 15 residues. Trimming shortened V by 0 bases and J by 4 bases, and 12 bases separated the two germline ends. Germline V gene sequence: CDR1 MNHEY, CDR2 SVGAGI. The CDR3 loop reads CASSYSSVLCTEAFF. The CDR3 DNA is TGTGCCAGCAGTTACTCGAGTGTGCTGTGCACTGAAGCTTTCTTT.